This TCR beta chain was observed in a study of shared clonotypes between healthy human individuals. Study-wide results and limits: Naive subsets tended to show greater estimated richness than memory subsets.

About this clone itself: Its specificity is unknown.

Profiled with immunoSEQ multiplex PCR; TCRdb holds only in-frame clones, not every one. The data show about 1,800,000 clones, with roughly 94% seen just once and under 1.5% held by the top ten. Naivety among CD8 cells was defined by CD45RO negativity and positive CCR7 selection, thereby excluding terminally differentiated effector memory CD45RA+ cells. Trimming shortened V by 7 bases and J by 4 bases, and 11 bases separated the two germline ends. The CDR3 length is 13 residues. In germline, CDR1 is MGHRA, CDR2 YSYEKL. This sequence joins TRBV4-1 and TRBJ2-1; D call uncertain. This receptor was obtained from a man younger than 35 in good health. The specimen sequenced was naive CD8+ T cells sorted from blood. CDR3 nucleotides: TGCGCCAGCATGGATAGTGATTACAATGAGCAGTTCTTC. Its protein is CASMDSDYNEQFF.